The 10 T cell receptor beta chains below all came from one sample that was sequenced in a study of T cell responses to AZD1222 COVID-19 vaccine. TCRdb's table, derived via immunoSEQ multiplex PCR, lists solely in-frame clones and lacks some. There are 100,000 to 120,000 clones in the sample; 82% occur only once, and approximately 5% lies in the top ten. The source was peripheral blood, collected on day 0 of AZD1222 vaccination. All receptors come from an adult in good health.

Here the CDR3 reads CASGTAGREAFF. The CDR3 DNA reads TGTGCTAGTGGTACCGCAGGACGTGAAGCTTTCTTT. The V call is TRBV12-5, the J call TRBJ1-1; no firm D call. V lost 5 bases and J lost 7, with 11 bases in between. CDR3 length: 12 residues. From germline, CDR1 is LGHNT and CDR2 FRNRAP. The variable domain in full, with the rest retrieved from reference TRBV12-5 and TRBJ1-1, is DARVTQTPRHKVTEMGQEVTMRCQPILGHNTVFWYRQTMMQGLELLAYFRNRAPLDDSGMPKDRFSAEMPDATLATLKIQPSEPRDSAVYFCASGTAGREAFFGQGTRLTVV.

This clone was seen more than once but under ten times. The chain employs TRBV12-3 or TRBV12-4 and TRBJ1-5; no clear D gene. This CDR3 is 11 amino acids long. V gave up 6 bases and J gave up 8 bases, with 8 bases separating them. The CDR3 DNA is TGTGCCAGCAGCTCAGGCAAGCCCCAGCATTTT. Residues: CASSSGKPQHF.

This clone was found once. This CDR3 is CASSFGTGIDGYTF. As DNA, the CDR3 is TGCGCCAGCAGCTTCGGGACAGGCATAGATGGCTACACCTTC. This chain links TRBV5-1 with TRBJ1-2, with TRBD1 matching over 8 bases. The CDR3 length is 14 residues. Germline-derived CDR1 and CDR2 are SGHRS and YFSETQ. Trimming removed 2 bases from V and 6 bases from J; junction bases left unmatched: 6.

The chain combines TRBV7-8 with TRBJ2-7; a weak D match, TRBD2 (6 bases). Trimming removed 5 bases at V and 1 base at J, with 9 bases between. Germline V lookup: CDR1 SGHVS, CDR2 FQNEAQ. This CDR3 region has 13 residues. The CDR3 spells CASSELASYEQYF. The CDR3, as DNA: TGTGCCAGCAGCGAACTAGCTTCCTACGAGCAGTACTTC.

V gene TRBV12-5 combines with J gene TRBJ1-5; D ambiguous. This CDR3 region has 16 residues. V lost 4 bases and J lost 0, with 13 bases in between. CDR1 is LGHNT, CDR2 FRNRAP, per germline. The CDR3 DNA reads as TGTGCTAGTGGTTCATATGACCTAGGTAGCAATCAGCCCCAGCATTTT. Translated: CASGSYDLGSNQPQHF.

The chain combines TRBV19 with TRBJ1-5; D gene uncertain. Per the germline V gene, CDR1 is LNHDA and CDR2 is SQIVND (reference sequence). The CDR3 runs 14 residues. The germline V and J ends were trimmed by 8 bases and 4 bases, with 15 bases remaining between them. CDR3 residues: CASRLYSRNQPQHF. The CDR3 nucleotides are TGTGCCAGTCGCCTGTACAGTCGAAATCAGCCCCAGCATTTT.

The chain combines TRBV7-2 with TRBJ1-2; weak D call: TRBD1 (6 bases). The CDR3 has 13 amino acids. V dropped 1 base and J dropped 6 bases, with 9 bases sitting between them. CDR1 and CDR2 from the germline V gene are SGHTA and FQGNSA. The CDR3 loop is CASSLGAGDGYTF. The CDR3 nucleotides are TGTGCCAGCAGCTTAGGGGCAGGGGATGGCTACACCTTC.

The chain uses TRBV7-6 and TRBJ1-1, with 8 bases matching TRBD1. Germline CDR1 reads SGHVS; CDR2 reads FNYEAQ. Losses at the gene ends were 5 bases for V and 8 bases for J; bases not matched to a gene: 10. The CDR3 covers 14 residues. CDR3 nucleotide sequence: TGTGCCAGCAGCCCCCAGGGGGCTACGGGGGAAGCTTTCTTT. Protein sequence: CASSPQGATGEAFF.

The CDR3 bases are TGTGCCAGCGGACAGGGGAGGGGGAACACTGAAGCTTTCTTT. It specifies CASGQGRGNTEAFF. The rearrangement uses TRBV9 and TRBJ1-1, with TRBD1 matching over 9 bases. The CDR3 length is 14 residues. Germline CDR1 reads SGDLS; CDR2 reads YYNGEE. With 7 bases clipped from V and 1 base from J, the junction kept 5 bases outside the gene matches.

The rearrangement uses TRBV6-2 or TRBV6-3 and TRBJ1-2; D is undetermined. Per germline, CDR1 MNHEY and CDR2 SVGEGT. This CDR3 has 14 residues. V gave up 6 bases and J gave up 7 bases, with 18 bases separating them. In DNA, the CDR3 is TGTGCCAGCAGCCTCCGGGCTGAAGGTCGTGGCTACACCTTC. It codes for CASSLRAEGRGYTF.